These T cell receptor beta chains were read from a single sample in a study of T cells in narcolepsy. The method was immunoSEQ multiplex PCR; TCRdb's version includes in-frame clones alone and lacks a portion of them. The sample carries about 32,000 clones, roughly four fifths recorded once. The sample comprised memory (CD45RA-) CD4+ T cells from blood. These receptors came from a human donor in good health. Both conserved end residues are part of each CDR3. The D gene is left open where the match is weak. Rows give clone size only sometimes, using once, few, many, or a class for an expanded clone.

once . TRBJ1-5 TRBV6-5 CASREQTDNQPQHF TGTGCCAGCAGGGAACAAACTGACAATCAGCCCCAGCATTTT
. TRBD1 TRBJ2-3 TRBV4-1 CASSGQGVADTQYF TGCGCCAGCAGCGGGCAGGGGGTCGCAGATACGCAGTATTTT
. TRBD2 TRBJ2-1 TRBV25-1 CASMDGGTSGGDEQFF TGTGCCAGCATGGATGGGGGTACTAGCGGGGGCGATGAGCAGTTCTTC
. . TRBJ1-1 TRBV7-2 CASSLGWGNTEAFF TGTGCCAGCAGCTTAGGTTGGGGTAACACTGAAGCTTTCTTT
. . TRBJ2-3 TRBV10-3 CAISDRAGDTQYF TGTGCCATCAGTGACAGGGCAGGAGATACGCAGTATTTT
. TRBD1 TRBJ1-1 TRBV2 CASTPPRVDRGTEAFF TGTGCCAGCACCCCGCCCAGGGTGGACAGGGGCACTGAAGCTTTCTTT
. . TRBJ1-5 TRBV6-1 CASQKWNGNQPQHF TGTGCCAGCCAGAAGTGGAACGGGAATCAGCCCCAGCATTTT
. . TRBJ2-1 TRBV29-1 CSVAEGDPEQFF TGCAGCGTCGCTGAGGGAGACCCTGAGCAGTTCTTC
. . TRBJ2-3 TRBV4-1 CASSQDTGVPDTQYF TGCGCCAGCAGCCAAGATACCGGGGTACCCGATACGCAGTATTTT
. . TRBJ2-2 TRBV4-1 CASSQVAGSNTGELFF TGCGCCAGCAGCCAAGTAGCAGGGTCGAACACCGGGGAGCTGTTTTTT
few . TRBJ2-5 TRBV12-2 CASRWGQEETQYF TGTGCAAGTCGCTGGGGGCAGGAAGAGACCCAGTACTTC
. . TRBJ2-1 TRBV9 CASSLGILSYNEQFF TGTGCCAGCAGCCTCGGTATACTCTCCTACAATGAGCAGTTCTTC
. . TRBJ2-5 TRBV27 CASSLNREGTQYF TGTGCCAGCAGTTTAAACAGGGAAGGTACCCAGTACTTC
. . TRBJ2-2 TRBV9 CASSVETANTGELFF TGTGCCAGCAGCGTAGAGACAGCAAACACCGGGGAGCTGTTTTTT
few . TRBJ1-4 TRBV18 CASSPRGTTNEKLFF TGTGCCAGCTCACCACGAGGGACAACTAATGAAAAACTGTTTTTT
. TRBD1 TRBJ2-3 TRBV30 CAWSGPGTGGRKTQYF TGTGCCTGGAGTGGCCCCGGGACAGGGGGCAGAAAGACGCAGTATTTT
. TRBD1 TRBJ1-5 TRBV7-2 CASSLLGNRGDQPQHF TGTGCCAGCAGCCTCCTCGGGAACAGGGGTGATCAGCCCCAGCATTTT
. . TRBJ1-6 TRBV2 CASSVWTGQGSSPLHF TGTGCCAGCAGTGTTTGGACCGGGCAGGGGAGTTCACCCCTCCACTTT
. TRBD1 TRBJ2-1 TRBV10-3 CATAGTVYNEQFF TGTGCCACCGCCGGGACAGTTTACAATGAGCAGTTCTTC
. TRBD1 TRBJ2-3 TRBV19 CASSTRTGLFDTQYF TGTGCCAGTAGTACTCGGACAGGGCTTTTTGATACGCAGTATTTT
few . TRBJ1-5 TRBV6-5 CASSYRAGNQPQHF TGTGCCAGCAGTTACAGGGCGGGGAATCAGCCCCAGCATTTT
. TRBD1 TRBJ2-5 TRBV15 CATSKGTAETQYF TGTGCCACCAGCAAAGGGACAGCAGAGACCCAGTACTTC
. . TRBJ2-1 TRBV2 CASSARQTGLRLEQFF TGTGCCAGCAGTGCGCGACAGACCGGGCTCCGCCTGGAGCAGTTCTTC
. TRBD2 TRBJ2-3 TRBV9 CASSVGSGGPQDTQYF TGTGCCAGCAGCGTAGGTAGCGGGGGGCCCCAAGATACGCAGTATTTT
. . TRBJ2-7 TRBV7-8 CASSLGAGSSYEQYF TGTGCCAGCAGCTTAGGTGCAGGGTCCTCCTACGAGCAGTACTTC
. . TRBJ1-5 TRBV7-8 CASSLVTENQPQHF TGTGCCAGCAGCTTAGTGACAGAGAATCAGCCCCAGCATTTT
. TRBD1 TRBJ2-7 TRBV29-1 CSVVDRGSEIEQYF TGCAGCGTGGTCGACAGGGGCTCTGAGATCGAGCAGTACTTC
. . TRBJ1-5 TRBV19 CASSMAQRQPQHF TGTGCCAGTAGTATGGCACAAAGGCAGCCCCAGCATTTT
. . TRBJ1-2 TRBV28 CASSWPKGSRYTF TGTGCCAGCAGTTGGCCCAAGGGGTCCCGCTACACCTTC
once . TRBJ1-1 TRBV28 CASSLHTTGNTEAFF TGTGCCAGCAGTTTACACACCACAGGGAACACTGAAGCTTTCTTT
. . TRBJ2-4 TRBV6-1 CASTVGDIQYF TGTGCCTCGACGGTCGGGGACATTCAGTACTTC
. . TRBJ1-5 TRBV7-8 CASSLEGVSDQPQHF TGTGCCAGCAGCTTAGAAGGGGTTTCGGATCAGCCCCAGCATTTT
. . TRBJ1-5 TRBV9 CASSPGRSNQPQHF TGTGCCAGCAGCCCCGGACGGAGCAATCAGCCCCAGCATTTT
. . TRBJ1-1 TRBV30 CAWRATNTEAFF TGTGCCTGGAGGGCTACGAACACTGAAGCTTTCTTT
few . TRBJ1-4 TRBV19 CASTQLGFSVPEKLFF TGTGCCAGTACCCAATTGGGCTTTTCAGTTCCTGAAAAACTGTTTTTT
. . TRBJ2-2 TRBV28 CASTGLTNPTGELFF TGTGCCAGCACCGGACTGACTAACCCAACCGGGGAGCTGTTTTTT
. . TRBJ1-5 TRBV19 CASSTGAGPQPQHF TGTGCCAGTAGTACCGGGGCGGGGCCTCAGCCCCAGCATTTT